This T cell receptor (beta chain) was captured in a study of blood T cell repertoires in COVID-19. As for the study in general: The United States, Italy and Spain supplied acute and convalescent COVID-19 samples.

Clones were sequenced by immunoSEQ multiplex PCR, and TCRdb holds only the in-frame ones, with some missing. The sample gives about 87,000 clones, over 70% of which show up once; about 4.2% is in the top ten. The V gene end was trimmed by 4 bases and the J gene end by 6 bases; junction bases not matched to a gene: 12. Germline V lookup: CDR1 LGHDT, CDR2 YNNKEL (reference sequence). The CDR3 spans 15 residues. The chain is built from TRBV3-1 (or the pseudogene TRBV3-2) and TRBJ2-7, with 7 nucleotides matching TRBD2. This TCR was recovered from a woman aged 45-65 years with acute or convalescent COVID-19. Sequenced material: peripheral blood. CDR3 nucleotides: TGTGCCAGCAGCCCCCTCCAAGGGTCGGGAGGCGAGCAGTACTTC. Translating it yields CASSPLQGSGGEQYF.